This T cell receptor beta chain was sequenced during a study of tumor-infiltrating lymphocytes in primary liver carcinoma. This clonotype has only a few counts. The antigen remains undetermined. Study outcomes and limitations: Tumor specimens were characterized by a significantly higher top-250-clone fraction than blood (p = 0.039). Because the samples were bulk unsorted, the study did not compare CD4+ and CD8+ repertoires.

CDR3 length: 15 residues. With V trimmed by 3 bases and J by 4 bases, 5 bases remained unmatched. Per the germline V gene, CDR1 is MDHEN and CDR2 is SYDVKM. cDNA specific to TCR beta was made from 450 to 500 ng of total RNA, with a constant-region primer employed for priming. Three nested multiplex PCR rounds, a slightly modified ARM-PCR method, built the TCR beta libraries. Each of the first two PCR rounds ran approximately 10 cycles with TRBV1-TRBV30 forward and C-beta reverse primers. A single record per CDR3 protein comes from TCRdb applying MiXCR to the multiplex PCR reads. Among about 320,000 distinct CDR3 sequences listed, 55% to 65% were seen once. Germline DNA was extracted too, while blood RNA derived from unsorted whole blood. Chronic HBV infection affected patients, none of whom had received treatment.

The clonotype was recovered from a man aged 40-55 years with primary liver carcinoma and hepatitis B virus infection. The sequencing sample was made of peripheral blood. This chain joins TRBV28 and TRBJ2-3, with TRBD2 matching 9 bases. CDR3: CASSFGGRGADTQYF. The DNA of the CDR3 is TGTGCCAGCAGTTTCGGCGGGAGGGGGGCAGATACGCAGTATTTT.